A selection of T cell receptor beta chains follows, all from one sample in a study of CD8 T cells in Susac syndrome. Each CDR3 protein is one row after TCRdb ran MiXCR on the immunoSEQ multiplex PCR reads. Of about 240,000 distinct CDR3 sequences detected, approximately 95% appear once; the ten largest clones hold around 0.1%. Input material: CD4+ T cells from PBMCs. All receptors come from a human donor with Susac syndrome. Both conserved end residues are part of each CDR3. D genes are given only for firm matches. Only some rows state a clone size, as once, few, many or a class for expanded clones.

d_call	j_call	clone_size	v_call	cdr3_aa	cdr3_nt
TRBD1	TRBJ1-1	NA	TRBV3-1	CASSQRQGKAFF	TGTGCCAGCAGCCAGAGACAGGGGAAGGCTTTCTTT
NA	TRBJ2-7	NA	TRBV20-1	CSAEGRLYEQYF	TGCAGTGCCGAGGGGAGGCTCTACGAGCAGTACTTC
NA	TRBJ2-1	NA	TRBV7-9	CASSPWGNEQFF	TGTGCCAGCAGCCCCTGGGGGAATGAGCAGTTCTTC
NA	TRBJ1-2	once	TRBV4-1	CASSQEPSQSKGGNYGYTF	TGCGCCAGCAGCCAAGAGCCCTCTCAGTCGAAGGGAGGGAACTATGGCTACACCTTC
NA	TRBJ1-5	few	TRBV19	CASRGLSNQPQHF	TGTGCCAGTCGGGGACTTAGCAATCAGCCCCAGCATTTT
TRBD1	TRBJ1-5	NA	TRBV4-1	CASRRTGGGQPQHF	TGCGCCAGCAGAAGGACAGGGGGTGGTCAGCCCCAGCATTTT
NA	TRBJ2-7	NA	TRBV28	CASSLGTSYVEQYF	TGTGCCAGCAGTTTAGGGACGTCATATGTCGAGCAGTACTTC
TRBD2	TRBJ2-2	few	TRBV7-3	CASSLDGRAPGELFF	TGTGCCAGCAGCTTAGACGGGAGGGCCCCCGGGGAGCTGTTTTTT
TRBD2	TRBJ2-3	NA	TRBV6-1	CASSPIGGGRVADTQYF	TGTGCCAGCAGCCCAATCGGTGGCGGGAGGGTGGCAGATACGCAGTATTTT
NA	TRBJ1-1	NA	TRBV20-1	CSAPSERGWQTEAFF	TGCAGTGCCCCTTCTGAACGGGGGTGGCAGACTGAAGCTTTCTTT
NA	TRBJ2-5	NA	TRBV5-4	CAISPVGETQYF	TGTGCCATCTCCCCCGTAGGGGAGACCCAGTACTTC
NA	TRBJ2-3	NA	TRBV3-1	CASSQAQVVQYF	TGTGCCAGCAGCCAAGCGCAGGTGGTCCAGTATTTT
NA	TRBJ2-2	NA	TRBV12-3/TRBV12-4	CASSLRPNTGELFF	TGTGCCAGCAGTTTAAGGCCGAACACCGGGGAGCTGTTTTTT
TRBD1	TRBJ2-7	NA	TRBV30	CAWSVQEQGYEQYF	TGTGCCTGGAGTGTCCAAGAACAGGGGTACGAGCAGTACTTC
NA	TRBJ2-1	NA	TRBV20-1	CSARESAVNEQFF	TGCAGTGCTAGAGAATCGGCTGTCAATGAGCAGTTCTTC
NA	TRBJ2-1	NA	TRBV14	CASSHTRYEQFF	TGTGCCAGCAGCCACACGCGCTATGAGCAGTTCTTC
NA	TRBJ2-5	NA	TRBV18	CASSPLQLEQETQYF	TGTGCCAGCTCACCACTCCAACTAGAACAAGAGACCCAGTACTTC
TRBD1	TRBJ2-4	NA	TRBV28	CASSLWDREKNIQYF	TGTGCCAGCAGTTTATGGGACAGGGAGAAAAACATTCAGTACTTC
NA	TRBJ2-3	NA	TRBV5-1	CASSSPFVDTQYF	TGCGCCAGCAGCTCTCCCTTCGTAGATACGCAGTATTTT
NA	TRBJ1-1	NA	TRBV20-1	CSAYREKTLNTEAFF	TGCAGTGCTTACAGGGAAAAGACCTTGAACACTGAAGCTTTCTTT
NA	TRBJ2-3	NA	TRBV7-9	CASRISADTQYF	TGTGCCAGCAGAATCAGTGCAGATACGCAGTATTTT
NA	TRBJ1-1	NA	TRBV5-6	CASSPRPHTEAFF	TGTGCCAGCAGCCCGCGGCCCCACACTGAAGCTTTCTTT
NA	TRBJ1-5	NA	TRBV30	CAWSRGRPNQPQHF	TGTGCCTGGAGTCGAGGCAGACCCAATCAGCCCCAGCATTTT
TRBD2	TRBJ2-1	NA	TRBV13	CASSETSGKQFF	TGTGCCAGCAGCGAGACTAGCGGGAAACAGTTCTTC
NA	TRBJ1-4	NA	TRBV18	CASSSGQGEKLFF	TGTGCCAGCTCTTCGGGACAAGGGGAAAAACTGTTTTTT
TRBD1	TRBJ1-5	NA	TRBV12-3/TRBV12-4	CASRRTGGVQPQHF	TGTGCCAGCAGACGGACAGGGGGAGTTCAGCCCCAGCATTTT
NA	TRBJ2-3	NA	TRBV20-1	CSARGGRTDTQYF	TGCAGTGCTAGAGGCGGTCGCACAGATACGCAGTATTTT
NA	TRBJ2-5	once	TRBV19	CASSILGAETQYF	TGTGCCAGTAGTATACTGGGGGCAGAGACCCAGTACTTC
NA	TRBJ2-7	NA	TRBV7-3	CASSLRGQPPRNEQYF	TGTGCCAGCAGCTTAAGAGGACAGCCACCCAGGAACGAGCAGTACTTC
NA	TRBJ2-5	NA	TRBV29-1	CSVSLSGVETQYF	TGCAGCGTTAGTCTAAGTGGAGTGGAGACCCAGTACTTC
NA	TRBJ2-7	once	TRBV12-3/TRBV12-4	CASTWRNTYEQYF	TGTGCCAGCACGTGGCGGAATACCTACGAGCAGTACTTC
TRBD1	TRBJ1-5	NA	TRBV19	CASSNDREQGSNQPQHF	TGTGCCAGTAGTAACGACAGGGAACAAGGGTCCAATCAGCCCCAGCATTTT
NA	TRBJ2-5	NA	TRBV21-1	CASSFGGLAGPSYQETQYF	TGTGCCAGCAGCTTCGGGGGACTAGCGGGCCCCTCTTATCAAGAGACCCAGTACTTC
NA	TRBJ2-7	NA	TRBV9	CASSVGGLPYEQYF	TGTGCCAGCAGCGTAGGGGGGCTACCCTACGAGCAGTACTTC
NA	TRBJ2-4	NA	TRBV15	CATSQILAKNIQYF	TGTGCCACCAGCCAAATATTAGCCAAAAACATTCAGTACTTC
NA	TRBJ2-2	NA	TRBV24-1	CATSIFTGELFF	TGTGCCACCAGCATATTTACCGGGGAGCTGTTTTTT
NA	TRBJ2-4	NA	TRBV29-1	CSAGTSAKNIQYF	TGCAGCGCCGGGACGTCAGCCAAAAACATTCAGTACTTC
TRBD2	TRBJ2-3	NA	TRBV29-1	CSVNGRSTDTQYF	TGCAGCGTCAACGGGAGGAGCACAGATACGCAGTATTTT
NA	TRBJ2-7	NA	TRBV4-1	CASSQDPTRGPYSYEQYF	TGCGCCAGCAGCCAAGACCCGACACGGGGGCCCTACTCCTACGAGCAGTACTTC
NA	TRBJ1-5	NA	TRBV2	CASMKGGDQPQHF	TGTGCCAGCATGAAGGGGGGAGATCAGCCCCAGCATTTT
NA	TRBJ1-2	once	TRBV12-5	CASGHNQGYTF	TGTGCTAGTGGCCACAATCAGGGCTACACCTTC
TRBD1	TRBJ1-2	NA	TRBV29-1	CSVLGDRSMGGYTF	TGCAGCGTCTTGGGGGACAGGTCAATGGGTGGCTACACCTTC
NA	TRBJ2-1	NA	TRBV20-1	CSASRSDEQFF	TGCAGTGCTAGTAGGTCTGATGAGCAGTTCTTC
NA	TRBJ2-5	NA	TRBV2	CASNRRDLQETQYF	TGTGCCAGCAATAGAAGGGACCTCCAAGAGACCCAGTACTTC
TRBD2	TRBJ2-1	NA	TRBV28	CASSSGGSDNEQFF	TGTGCCAGCAGTTCAGGCGGGAGTGACAATGAGCAGTTCTTC
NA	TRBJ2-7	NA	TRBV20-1	CSARESYEQYF	TGCAGTGCTAGAGAGAGCTACGAGCAGTACTTC
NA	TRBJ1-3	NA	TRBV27	CASGTISGNTIYF	TGTGCCAGCGGGACCATATCTGGAAACACCATATATTTT
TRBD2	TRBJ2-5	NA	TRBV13	CASSGREGLSETQYF	TGTGCCAGCAGCGGCAGGGAGGGATTATCAGAGACCCAGTACTTC
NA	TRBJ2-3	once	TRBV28	CASSLSHTPQGSQYF	TGTGCCAGCAGTTTGTCCCATACGCCACAGGGTTCGCAGTATTTT
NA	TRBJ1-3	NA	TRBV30	CAWSERAFSGNTIYF	TGTGCCTGGAGTGAGCGGGCCTTCTCTGGAAACACCATATATTTT
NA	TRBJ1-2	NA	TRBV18	CASSPRSGDYGYTF	TGTGCCAGCTCACCACGGTCAGGGGACTATGGCTACACCTTC
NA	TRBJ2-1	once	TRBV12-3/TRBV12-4	CASCSGYYNEQFF	TGTGCCAGCTGTAGCGGCTACTACAATGAGCAGTTCTTC
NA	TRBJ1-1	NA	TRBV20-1	CSASQLPDNTEAFF	TGCAGTGCTAGTCAGCTCCCCGACAACACTGAAGCTTTCTTT
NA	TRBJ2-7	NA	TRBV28	CASSWTGISSYEQYF	TGTGCCAGCAGCTGGACCGGGATTAGCTCCTACGAGCAGTACTTC
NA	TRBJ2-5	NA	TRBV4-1	CASSEAALRVETQYF	TGCGCCAGCAGCGAAGCCGCCCTTAGGGTAGAGACCCAGTACTTC
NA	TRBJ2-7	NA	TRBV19	CASGPMRSSYEQYF	TGTGCCAGTGGCCCTATGCGGAGCTCCTACGAGCAGTACTTC
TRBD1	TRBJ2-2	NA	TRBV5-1	CASTIAGTGVVRNTGELFF	TGCGCCAGCACCATAGCCGGGACAGGGGTCGTTAGGAACACCGGGGAGCTGTTTTTT
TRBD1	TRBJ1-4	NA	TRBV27	CASSHRDSREKLFF	TGTGCCAGCAGCCACCGGGACAGCAGGGAAAAACTGTTTTTT
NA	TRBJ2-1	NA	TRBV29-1	CSSAKSGLNNEQFF	TGCAGCTCCGCTAAGAGCGGCCTAAACAATGAGCAGTTCTTC
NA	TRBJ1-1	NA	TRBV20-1	CSARHTLMNTEAFF	TGCAGTGCTAGACACACTTTAATGAACACTGAAGCTTTCTTT